The 29 T cell receptor beta chains below were found in one sample sequenced in a study of cytomegalovirus exposure and HLA in healthy donors. Primers included in the PCR were 60 Vbeta and 13 Jbeta primers. The protocol was immunoSEQ multiplex PCR, while the TCRdb copy is restricted to in-frame clones and leaves out a portion. The data show about 83,000 clones, approximately 80% seen once. The sample was PBMCs. These receptors all come from a woman between 25 and 40 years old in good health and CMV-seronegative.

The chain links TRBV7-9 to TRBJ2-5, with D possibly being TRBD1 (5 bases). The CDR3 length is 14 residues. V was shortened by 1 base and J by 5 bases, with 11 bases between the two germline ends. The germline gives CDR1 SEHNR, CDR2 FQNEAQ (reference sequence). In DNA, the CDR3 is TGTGCCAGCAGCTTAGTAATGGGGCGGGAGACCCAGTACTTC. As protein: CASSLVMGRETQYF.

The genes are TRBV9 and TRBJ2-2; D is undetermined. Germline V gives CDR1 SGDLS, CDR2 YYNGEE. V shed 1 base and J shed 6 bases, with 13 bases lying between them. This CDR3 is 15 amino acids long. In DNA, the CDR3 is TGTGCCAGCAGCGTAATAGCCTCCCCCGCCGGGGAGCTGTTTTTT. Its protein product is CASSVIASPAGELFF.

DNA for the CDR3: TGCGCCAGCAGAGGGGACACTGAAGCTTTCTTT. Its translation is CASRGDTEAFF. The V call is TRBV5-1, the J call TRBJ1-1; a possible D gene is TRBD1 (5 bases). The CDR3 loop spans 11 amino acids. With 5 bases removed from V and 3 bases from J, the gap between germline ends came to 5 bases. Germline V gene lookup returns CDR1 SGHRS and CDR2 YFSETQ.

The V and J genes are TRBV30 and TRBJ2-5, with TRBD2 matching 7 bases. The J call may not be correct, given that the DNA end is closer to TRBJ2-7. This CDR3 is built from 13 residues. In germline, CDR1 is GTSNPN, CDR2 SVGIG (reference sequence). The CDR3: CACPSGTTYEQYF. DNA of the CDR3: TGTGCCTGCCCCAGTGGGACTACCTACGAGCAGTACTTC.

The chain joins TRBV5-4 to TRBJ2-5; the match to TRBD1 covers 8 bases. J gave up 2 bases and V 4 bases, and 10 bases lay outside the gene matches. The germline gives CDR1 SGHNT, CDR2 YYREEE (reference sequence). The CDR3 loop spans 16 amino acids. The CDR3 nucleotides are TGTGCCAGCAGCCCTACGCAGGGGGCTAATCAAGAGACCCAGTACTTC. It encodes CASSPTQGANQETQYF.

Worth noting for this clone: Germline is not matched at one junction end, which may reflect a read error. The rearrangement joins TRBV7-9 to TRBJ2-3, with TRBD2 matching 8 bases. Germline V lookup: CDR1 SEHNR, CDR2 FQNEAQ (reference sequence). The CDR3 covers 14 residues. CDR3 protein: CASSLARASGPSFF. CDR3 sequence (DNA): TGTGCCAGCAGCTTAGCGAGGGCTAGCGGGCCATCCTTTTTT.

This clone was observed once. The chain links TRBV4-1 to TRBJ1-2, with TRBD1 identical over 8 bases. Per germline, CDR1 MGHRA and CDR2 YSYEKL. The CDR3 consists of 15 residues. The ends lost 3 bases at V and 11 bases at J; junction bases unmatched: 14. DNA for the CDR3: TGCGCCAGCAGCCACGACTTCGGACAGGGATCGACGTACACCTTC. This translates into CASSHDFGQGSTYTF.

J is TRBJ1-5 and V is TRBV6-1; possibly TRBD1 for D (6 bases). Germline-derived CDR1 and CDR2 are MNHNS and SASEGT. The length of the CDR3 is 13 residues. Between the trimmed V and J ends, which lost 8 bases and 5 bases, there was a span of 13 bases. This CDR3 is CASHRESDQPQHF. CDR3 in DNA: TGTGCCAGCCACAGGGAATCCGATCAGCCCCAGCATTTT.

The chain joins TRBV27 to TRBJ1-2; TRBD1 aligns across 11 bases. CDR3 length: 18 residues. Germline values: CDR1 MNHEY, CDR2 SMNVEV (reference sequence). V lost 3 bases and J lost 2; bases outside the gene matches: 11. CDR3 DNA sequence: TGTGCCAGCAGTTTGAAAGGACAGGGGGCGCGGGGCAACTATGGCTACACCTTC. This translates into CASSLKGQGARGNYGYTF.

Concerning this clone itself: Sequence at one end of the junction differs from germline and may be a read error. The CDR3 here is CSSSRLAGGPGELFF. The DNA for the CDR3 is TGTTCCAGCAGCAGACTAGCGGGAGGGCCCGGGGAGCTGTTTTTT. The rearrangement joins TRBV7-9 to TRBJ2-2, with 14 bases matching TRBD2. Germline CDR1 SEHNR, CDR2 FQNEAQ (reference sequence). This CDR3 is built from 15 residues.

The gene calls are TRBV6-6 and TRBJ1-5; 9 bases agree with TRBD1. The germline V gene encodes CDR1 MNHNY and CDR2 SVGAGI (reference sequence). V lost 7 bases, J lost 11 bases, and 6 bases stayed unmatched. This CDR3 is 12 amino acids long. CDR3 sequence reads: CASTDRGGAQHF. The CDR3 DNA follows: TGTGCCAGCACGGACAGGGGAGGGGCCCAGCATTTT.

The chain links TRBV27 to TRBJ2-5; D is perhaps TRBD2 (6 bases). The CDR3 runs 17 residues. Germline values: CDR1 MNHEY, CDR2 SMNVEV (reference sequence). Trimming took 0 bases from V and 5 from J, leaving 19 bases between them. The CDR3 sequence is CASSLSRWWRAGETQYF. CDR3 DNA: TGTGCCAGCAGTTTATCGAGGTGGTGGAGGGCCGGGGAGACCCAGTACTTC.

This rearrangement joins TRBV29-1 to TRBJ2-7; a weak D match, TRBD2 (6 bases). The CDR3 loop spans 13 amino acids. Trimming pared 5 bases from V and 7 bases from J, leaving 18 bases between. Germline loops: CDR1 SQVTM, CDR2 ANQGSEA. This CDR3 reads CSVLLEGAGEQYF. As DNA, the CDR3 is TGCAGCGTTCTCTTGGAGGGCGCGGGAGAGCAGTACTTC.

This clone was counted a single time. The chain joins TRBV7-6 to TRBJ1-4, with D possibly TRBD1 on 5 matching bases. CDR3 length: 15 residues. The germline V gene has CDR1 SGHVS and CDR2 FNYEAQ. V shed 7 bases and J shed 4 bases, with 16 bases lying between them. The CDR3 DNA follows: TGTGCCAGCACTCCGACAGTCCGAATTAATGAAAAACTGTTTTTT. It specifies CASTPTVRINEKLFF.

The chain is built from TRBV30 and TRBJ2-1, with 9 bases matching TRBD2. The germline CDR1 and CDR2 sequences are GTSNPN and SVGIG (reference sequence). The V and J ends lost 3 bases and 9 bases, in that order; junction bases with no gene match: 6. This CDR3 has 13 amino acids. The CDR3 bases are TGTGCCTGGAGCGCGGGACTAGCATCTGAGCAGTTCTTC. This encodes CAWSAGLASEQFF.

The gene calls are TRBV5-1 and TRBJ1-1, with 10 bases that match TRBD1. CDR3 length equals 14 residues. After removal of 4 bases from V and 5 bases from J, the junction contained 5 bases not matched to a gene. Germline lookup yields CDR1 SGHRS and CDR2 YFSETQ. For the CDR3, the DNA is TGCGCCAGCAGCCACGGACAGGGGGGGACTGAAGCTTTCTTT. It translates to CASSHGQGGTEAFF.

For this clone: One end of the junction varies from germline; a read error may be responsible. The rearrangement uses TRBV7-9 and TRBJ2-5; 7 nucleotides agree with TRBD1. The CDR3 loop spans 16 amino acids. Germline values: CDR1 SEHNR, CDR2 FQNEAQ (reference sequence). The CDR3 here is CSSSLGWTGRQETQYF. CDR3 nucleotide sequence: TGTTCCAGCAGCTTGGGATGGACAGGACGCCAAGAGACCCAGTACTTC. Variable domain in full (rest from reference TRBV7-9 and TRBJ2-5): DTGVSQNPRHKITKRGQNVTFRCDPISEHNRLYWYRQTLGQGPEFLTYFQNEAQLEKSRLLSDRFSAERPKGSFSTLEIQRTEQGDSAMYLCSSSLGWTGRQETQYFGPGTRLLVL.

V is TRBV6-5 and J is TRBJ2-3; possible D gene TRBD2, 5 bases. Deletions cut 3 bases from V and 7 bases from J, with 14 bases between. The germline V gene has CDR1 MNHEY and CDR2 SVGAGI. This CDR3 region has 14 residues. The CDR3 protein is CASSYPERTYTQYF. Written as DNA, the CDR3 is TGTGCCAGCAGTTATCCGGAGAGGACTTATACGCAGTATTTT.

V is TRBV18 and J is TRBJ2-3, with D unclear. In germline, CDR1 is KGHSH, CDR2 LQKENI. V was shortened by 3 bases and J by 2 bases, with 9 bases between the two germline ends. There are 14 residues in the CDR3. The CDR3, as DNA: TGTGCCAGCTCACCTGTCAGAAACACAGATACGCAGTATTTT. It yields the protein CASSPVRNTDTQYF.

The chain employs TRBV11-3 and TRBJ2-1, with 12 bases fitting TRBD2. J gave up 8 bases and V 5 bases, and 4 bases lay outside the gene matches. Germline-derived CDR1 and CDR2 are SGHNT and YENEEA. This CDR3 comprises 14 residues. CDR3 protein: CASSTTSGSYEQFF. The CDR3 bases are TGTGCCAGCAGCACGACTAGCGGGAGCTATGAGCAGTTCTTC.

The CDR3 DNA reads as TGTGCCAGCAGCTTAGGCCAAGGGGGCACTTGGGGCTACACCTTC. This gives the protein CASSLGQGGTWGYTF. This chain uses TRBV7-9 with TRBJ1-2, with 7 bases that match TRBD1. Trimming at V came to 1 base and at J to 8 bases, leaving 10 bases not matched to a gene. The CDR3 runs to 15 residues. Germline V gene sequence: CDR1 SEHNR, CDR2 FQNEAQ (reference sequence). Full variable domain (remainder filled in from reference TRBV7-9 and TRBJ1-2): DTGVSQNPRHKITKRGQNVTFRCDPISEHNRLYWYRQTLGQGPEFLTYFQNEAQLEKSRLLSDRFSAERPKGSFSTLEIQRTEQGDSAMYLCASSLGQGGTWGYTFGSGTRLTVV.

This clone was counted once. The chain carries TRBV5-1 and TRBJ1-2, with D unclear. CDR1 and CDR2 (germline): SGHRS, YFSETQ. Trimming removed 0 bases at V and 3 bases at J, with 9 bases between. The CDR3 totals 14 residues. CDR3 amino acids: CASSLAVSDYGYTF. The CDR3 DNA sequence: TGCGCCAGCAGCTTGGCGGTTTCGGACTATGGCTACACCTTC.

This sequence joins TRBV6-1 and TRBJ1-1; D is unresolved. Trimming took 5 bases from V and 3 from J, leaving 13 bases between them. CDR1 MNHNS and CDR2 SASEGT come from the germline V gene. The CDR3 sequence is 14 residues long. DNA for the CDR3: TGTGCCAGCAGTCGGGGTGAGGAGGACACTGAAGCTTTCTTT. Translating gives CASSRGEEDTEAFF.

This sequence joins TRBV6-4 and TRBJ2-7, with unresolved D. The CDR3 totals 15 residues. Trimming removed 2 bases from V and 3 bases from J, with 14 bases in between. The germline CDR1 and CDR2 sequences are MRHNA and SNTAGT. The chain's CDR3 is CASSDMRSLFYEQYF. The CDR3 bases are TGTGCCAGCAGTGACATGAGGTCCCTGTTCTACGAGCAGTACTTC.

The chain combines TRBV28 with TRBJ1-1; 9 nucleotides align to TRBD1. Germline values: CDR1 MDHEN, CDR2 SYDVKM. CDR3 length: 15 residues. V gave up 11 bases and J gave up 10 bases; unmatched junction bases: 20. The CDR3: CAAGRTTGGGTLAFF. The CDR3 nucleotides read TGTGCCGCCGGCAGAACGACAGGGGGGGGTACTCTAGCTTTCTTT.

The chain links TRBV19 to TRBJ1-1, with 7 nucleotides matching TRBD1. V was clipped by 5 bases and J by 5 bases; unmatched bases: 8. The CDR3 covers 14 residues. Germline V gene data show CDR1 as LNHDA and CDR2 as SQIVND (reference sequence). The CDR3 loop is CASSGPNRGTEAFF. Here the CDR3 DNA reads TGTGCCAGTAGTGGCCCCAACAGGGGTACTGAAGCTTTCTTT.

This chain uses TRBV5-4 with TRBJ2-1; TRBD1 matches at 11 bases. This CDR3 region has 14 residues. V was pared by 5 bases and J by 7 bases, with 5 bases of the junction left unmatched. Germline V gene lookup returns CDR1 SGHNT and CDR2 YYREEE (reference sequence). The CDR3 nucleotides read TGTGCCAGCAGTGCCGGGACAGGGGGGAATGAGCAGTTCTTC. It translates to CASSAGTGGNEQFF.

The chain carries TRBV9 and TRBJ2-1, with D possibly TRBD1 on 5 matching bases. CDR3 length: 15 amino acids. Germline CDR1 and CDR2: SGDLS and YYNGEE. The V and J ends lost 3 bases and 2 bases respectively, with 12 bases between them. In DNA, the CDR3 is TGTGCCAGCAGCGAGACAGCAACTCCCTACAATGAGCAGTTCTTC. Protein sequence: CASSETATPYNEQFF.

This chain joins TRBV6-1 and TRBJ2-7, with 10 bases lining up with TRBD1. Trimming at V came to 7 bases and at J to 2 bases, leaving 8 bases not matched to a gene. CDR3 length: 15 amino acids. Per the germline V gene, CDR1 is MNHNS and CDR2 is SASEGT. In nucleotides, the CDR3 is TGTGCCAGCAAGCCCGGGACAGGGGTAGCCTACGAGCAGTACTTC. Encoded protein: CASKPGTGVAYEQYF.